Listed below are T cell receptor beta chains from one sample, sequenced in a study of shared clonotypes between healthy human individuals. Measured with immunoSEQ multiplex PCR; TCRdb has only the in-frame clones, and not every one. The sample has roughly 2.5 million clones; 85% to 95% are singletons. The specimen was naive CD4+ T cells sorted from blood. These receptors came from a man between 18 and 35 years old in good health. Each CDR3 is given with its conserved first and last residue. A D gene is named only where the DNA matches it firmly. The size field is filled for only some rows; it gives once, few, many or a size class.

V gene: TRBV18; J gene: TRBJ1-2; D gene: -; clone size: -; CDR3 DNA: TGTGCCAGCTCACCTCAGGAGGACTATGGCTACACCTTC; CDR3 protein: CASSPQEDYGYTF
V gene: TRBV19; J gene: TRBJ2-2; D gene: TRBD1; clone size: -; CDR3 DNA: TGTGCCAGTAGGAGACCTGGGACAGGGTCGACCGGGGAGCTGTTTTTT; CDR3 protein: CASRRPGTGSTGELFF
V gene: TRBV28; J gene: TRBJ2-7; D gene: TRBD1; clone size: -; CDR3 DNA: TGTGCCAGCAGGGGGTCCGGGACAGGGAACGAGCAGTACTTC; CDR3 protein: CASRGSGTGNEQYF
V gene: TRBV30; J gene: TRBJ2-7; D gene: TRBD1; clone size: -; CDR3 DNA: TGTGCCTGGAGCCTCAGGGGGTCATCCTACGAGCAGTACTTC; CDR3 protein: CAWSLRGSSYEQYF
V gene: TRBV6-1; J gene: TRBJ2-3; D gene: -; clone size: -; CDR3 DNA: TGTGCCAGCAGTGAAGGGGGAGCTAAGAGGACGCAGTATTTT; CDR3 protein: CASSEGGAKRTQYF
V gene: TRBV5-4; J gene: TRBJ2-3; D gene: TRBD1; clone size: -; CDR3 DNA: TGTGCCAGCAGCTTCACGGGACAGCCAACAGATACGCAGTATTTT; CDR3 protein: CASSFTGQPTDTQYF
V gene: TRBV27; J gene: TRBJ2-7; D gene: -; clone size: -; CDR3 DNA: TGTGCCAGCAGTTCACCTACTAGGTCTGCCTACGAGCAGTACTTC; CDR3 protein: CASSSPTRSAYEQYF
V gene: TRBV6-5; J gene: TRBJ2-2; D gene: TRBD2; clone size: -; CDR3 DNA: TGTGCCAGCAGTTATGGGGGGGACGGGGAGCTGTTTTTT; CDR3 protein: CASSYGGDGELFF
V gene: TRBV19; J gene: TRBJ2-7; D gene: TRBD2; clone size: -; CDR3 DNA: TGTGCCAGTAGTACCCTTAGCGGGGGTGGTTACGAGCAGTACTTC; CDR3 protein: CASSTLSGGGYEQYF
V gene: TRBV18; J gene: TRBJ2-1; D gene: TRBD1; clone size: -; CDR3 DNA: TGTGCCAGCTCACCTGGACAGGGGCGTAAGGACGAGCAGTTCTTC; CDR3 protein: CASSPGQGRKDEQFF
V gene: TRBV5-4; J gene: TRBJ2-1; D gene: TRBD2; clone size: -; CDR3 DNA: TGTGCCAGCAGCTTGGGAGGGACTAGCGGGCACAATGAGCAGTTCTTC; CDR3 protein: CASSLGGTSGHNEQFF
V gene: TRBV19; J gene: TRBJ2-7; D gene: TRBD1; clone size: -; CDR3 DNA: TGTGCCAGTAGAGGACAGGGAAACGACGAGCAGTACTTC; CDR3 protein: CASRGQGNDEQYF
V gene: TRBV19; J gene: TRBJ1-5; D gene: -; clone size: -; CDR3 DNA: TGTGCCAGTAGTATTTCGGGGGGACGGTTTTATAGCAATCAGCCCCAGCATTTT; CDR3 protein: CASSISGGRFYSNQPQHF
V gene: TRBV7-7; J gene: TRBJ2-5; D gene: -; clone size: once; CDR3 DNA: TGTGCTAGCAGCTTAGGGCCAGGGTGGGAGACCCAGTACTTC; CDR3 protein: CASSLGPGWETQYF
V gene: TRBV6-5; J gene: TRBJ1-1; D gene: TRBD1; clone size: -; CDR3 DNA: TGTGCCAGCAGTTACTCGCAGGGGGGGAACACTGAAGCTTTCTTT; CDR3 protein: CASSYSQGGNTEAFF
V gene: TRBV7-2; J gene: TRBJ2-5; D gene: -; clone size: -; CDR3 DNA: TGTGCCAGCAGCTTGGTGGCCACCCAGCAAGGAGAGACCCAGTACTTC; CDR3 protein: CASSLVATQQGETQYF
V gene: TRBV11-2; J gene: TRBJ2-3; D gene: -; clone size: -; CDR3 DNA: TGTGCCAGTACCGGGCCGATGACAGATACGCAGTATTTT; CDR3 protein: CASTGPMTDTQYF
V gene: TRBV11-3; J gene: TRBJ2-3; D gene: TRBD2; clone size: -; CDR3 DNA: TGTGCCAGCAGCTTAGGGCTGAGCGGGGGGGCCCAAGATACGCAGTATTTT; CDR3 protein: CASSLGLSGGAQDTQYF
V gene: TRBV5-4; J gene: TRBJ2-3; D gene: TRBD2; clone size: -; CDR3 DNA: TGTGCCAGCAGCTTGGCCCCTAGCGGGGGGGGGACAGATACGCAGTATTTT; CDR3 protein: CASSLAPSGGGTDTQYF
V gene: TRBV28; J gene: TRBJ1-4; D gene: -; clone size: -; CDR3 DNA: TGTGCCAGCAGTTTAGGGGGGCCTAGGTTAAAACTGTTTTTT; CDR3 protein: CASSLGGPRLKLFF
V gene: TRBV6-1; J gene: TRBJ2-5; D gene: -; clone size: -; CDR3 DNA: TGTGCCAGCAGTTCAGGGAACGGGGAGACCCAGTACTTC; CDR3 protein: CASSSGNGETQYF
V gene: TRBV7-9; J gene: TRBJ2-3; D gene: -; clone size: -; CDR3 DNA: TGTGCCACCCGTTTAGGCGGCGGCACAGATACGCAGTATTTT; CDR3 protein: CATRLGGGTDTQYF
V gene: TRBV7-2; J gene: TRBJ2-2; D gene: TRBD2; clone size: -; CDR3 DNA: TGTGCCAGCAGCTTGGCGGGAGTGAACACCGGGGAGCTGTTTTTT; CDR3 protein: CASSLAGVNTGELFF
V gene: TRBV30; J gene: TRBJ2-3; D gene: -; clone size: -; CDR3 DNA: TGTGCCTGGAGCCCAAGGGGGGTGCGGGCCTTTACAGATACGCAGTATTTT; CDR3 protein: CAWSPRGVRAFTDTQYF
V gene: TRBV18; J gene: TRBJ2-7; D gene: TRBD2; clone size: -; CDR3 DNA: TGTGCCAGCTCACCCTCGGGGGGGCCCTACGAGCAGTACTTC; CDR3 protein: CASSPSGGPYEQYF
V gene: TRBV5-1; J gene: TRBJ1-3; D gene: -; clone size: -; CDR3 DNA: TGCGCCAGCAGCTCCTTAGGGGCTGGCTCTGGAAACACCATATATTTT; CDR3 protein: CASSSLGAGSGNTIYF
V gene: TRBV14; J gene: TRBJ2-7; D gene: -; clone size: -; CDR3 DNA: TGTGCCAGCAGCCAACCCAATCACGGGGGACTGGGCCCGATAGGGCAGTACTTC; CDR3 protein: CASSQPNHGGLGPIGQYF
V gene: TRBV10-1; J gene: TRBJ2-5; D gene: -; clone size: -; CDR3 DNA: TGCGCCAGCAGTGAGTCAGGGGCGTACCAAGAGACCCAGTACTTC; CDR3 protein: CASSESGAYQETQYF
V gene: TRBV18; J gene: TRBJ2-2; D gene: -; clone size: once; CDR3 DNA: TGTGCCAGCTCACCACCCCTGTCCGGGGAAACCGGGGAGCTGTTTTTT; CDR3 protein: CASSPPLSGETGELFF
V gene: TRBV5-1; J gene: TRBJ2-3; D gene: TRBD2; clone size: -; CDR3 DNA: TGCGCCAGCAGTATATATAGCGGGTTCACAGATACGCAGTATTTT; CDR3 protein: CASSIYSGFTDTQYF
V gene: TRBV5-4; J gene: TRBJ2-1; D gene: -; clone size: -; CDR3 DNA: TGTGCCAGCAGCTTGTTTGTCAGGGGCCCCTCCTACAATGAGCAGTTCTTC; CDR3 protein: CASSLFVRGPSYNEQFF
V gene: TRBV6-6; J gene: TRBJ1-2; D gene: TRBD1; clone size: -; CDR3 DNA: TGTGCCAGCAGCTCCTGGACAGGGGGCTATGGCTACACCTTC; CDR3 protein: CASSSWTGGYGYTF